The following is a T cell receptor (beta chain) sequence with its context. The antigen remains undetermined. Sequencing was performed with immunoSEQ multiplex PCR; in TCRdb, only in-frame clones are kept and a portion is missing. The sample includes a few million clones, approximately 96% seen only once; the top ten take approximately 0.13%. Trimming took 0 bases from V and 9 from J, leaving 18 bases between them. From germline, CDR1 is LGHNA and CDR2 YSLEER. This CDR3 comprises 16 residues. The sample comes from a study of shared clonotypes between healthy human individuals. Notes on the study in general: Naive subsets tended to show greater estimated richness than memory subsets.

Naive CD4+ cells were CD45RA-selected; the remaining cells were memory. Sequencing was done on a sample of naive CD4+ T cells sorted from blood. Subset denoted: CD45RA+ positively selected. This sequence was found in a young man in good health. V usage is TRBV4-3 and J usage is TRBJ2-1; possibly TRBD2 for D (5 bases). The CDR3 here is CASSQDLKGSWGEQFF. In DNA, the CDR3 is TGCGCCAGCAGCCAAGATCTAAAAGGGAGCTGGGGTGAGCAGTTCTTC.